The TCR beta chain under discussion was sequenced for a study of blood T cell repertoires in COVID-19. About the research overall: Material from acute and convalescent COVID-19 was sourced from the United States, Italy and Spain.

Germline V lookup: CDR1 MGHRA, CDR2 YSYEKL. The CDR3 is made up of 16 amino acids. The V and J ends lost 8 bases and 1 base respectively, with 18 bases between them. Produced via immunoSEQ multiplex PCR; TCRdb's table is partial and in-frame only. The sample has 15,000 or so clones; around nine tenths are singletons. The V and J genes are TRBV4-1 and TRBJ2-1, with TRBD1 as a possible D gene (6 bases). This clonotype was obtained from a human donor in a cohort sampled during active COVID-19. Sequencing used peripheral blood. This chain's CDR3 is CASRPYRVESYNEQFF. The CDR3 region has the DNA TGCGCCAGCCGACCGTACAGGGTAGAATCCTACAATGAGCAGTTCTTC.